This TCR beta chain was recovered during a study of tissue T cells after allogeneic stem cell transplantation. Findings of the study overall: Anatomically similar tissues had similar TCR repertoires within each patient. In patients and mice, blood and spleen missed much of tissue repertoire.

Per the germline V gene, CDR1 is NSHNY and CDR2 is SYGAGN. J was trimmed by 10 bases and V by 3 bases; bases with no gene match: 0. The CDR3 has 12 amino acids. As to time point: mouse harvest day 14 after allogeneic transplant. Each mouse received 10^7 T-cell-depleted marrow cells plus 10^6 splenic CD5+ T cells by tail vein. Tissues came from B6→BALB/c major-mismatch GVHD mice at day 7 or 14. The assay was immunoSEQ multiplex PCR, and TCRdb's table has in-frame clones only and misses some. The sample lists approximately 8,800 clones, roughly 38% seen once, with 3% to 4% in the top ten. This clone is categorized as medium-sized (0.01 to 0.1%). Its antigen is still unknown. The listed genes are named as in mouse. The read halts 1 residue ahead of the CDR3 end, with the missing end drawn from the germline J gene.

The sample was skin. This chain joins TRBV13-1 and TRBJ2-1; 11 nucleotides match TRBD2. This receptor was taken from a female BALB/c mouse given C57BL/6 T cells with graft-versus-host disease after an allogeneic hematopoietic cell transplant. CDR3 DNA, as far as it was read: TGTGCCAGCAGTGGACTGGGGGGGGAGCAGTTC. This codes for CASSGLGGEQF. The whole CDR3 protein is CASSGLGGEQFF.